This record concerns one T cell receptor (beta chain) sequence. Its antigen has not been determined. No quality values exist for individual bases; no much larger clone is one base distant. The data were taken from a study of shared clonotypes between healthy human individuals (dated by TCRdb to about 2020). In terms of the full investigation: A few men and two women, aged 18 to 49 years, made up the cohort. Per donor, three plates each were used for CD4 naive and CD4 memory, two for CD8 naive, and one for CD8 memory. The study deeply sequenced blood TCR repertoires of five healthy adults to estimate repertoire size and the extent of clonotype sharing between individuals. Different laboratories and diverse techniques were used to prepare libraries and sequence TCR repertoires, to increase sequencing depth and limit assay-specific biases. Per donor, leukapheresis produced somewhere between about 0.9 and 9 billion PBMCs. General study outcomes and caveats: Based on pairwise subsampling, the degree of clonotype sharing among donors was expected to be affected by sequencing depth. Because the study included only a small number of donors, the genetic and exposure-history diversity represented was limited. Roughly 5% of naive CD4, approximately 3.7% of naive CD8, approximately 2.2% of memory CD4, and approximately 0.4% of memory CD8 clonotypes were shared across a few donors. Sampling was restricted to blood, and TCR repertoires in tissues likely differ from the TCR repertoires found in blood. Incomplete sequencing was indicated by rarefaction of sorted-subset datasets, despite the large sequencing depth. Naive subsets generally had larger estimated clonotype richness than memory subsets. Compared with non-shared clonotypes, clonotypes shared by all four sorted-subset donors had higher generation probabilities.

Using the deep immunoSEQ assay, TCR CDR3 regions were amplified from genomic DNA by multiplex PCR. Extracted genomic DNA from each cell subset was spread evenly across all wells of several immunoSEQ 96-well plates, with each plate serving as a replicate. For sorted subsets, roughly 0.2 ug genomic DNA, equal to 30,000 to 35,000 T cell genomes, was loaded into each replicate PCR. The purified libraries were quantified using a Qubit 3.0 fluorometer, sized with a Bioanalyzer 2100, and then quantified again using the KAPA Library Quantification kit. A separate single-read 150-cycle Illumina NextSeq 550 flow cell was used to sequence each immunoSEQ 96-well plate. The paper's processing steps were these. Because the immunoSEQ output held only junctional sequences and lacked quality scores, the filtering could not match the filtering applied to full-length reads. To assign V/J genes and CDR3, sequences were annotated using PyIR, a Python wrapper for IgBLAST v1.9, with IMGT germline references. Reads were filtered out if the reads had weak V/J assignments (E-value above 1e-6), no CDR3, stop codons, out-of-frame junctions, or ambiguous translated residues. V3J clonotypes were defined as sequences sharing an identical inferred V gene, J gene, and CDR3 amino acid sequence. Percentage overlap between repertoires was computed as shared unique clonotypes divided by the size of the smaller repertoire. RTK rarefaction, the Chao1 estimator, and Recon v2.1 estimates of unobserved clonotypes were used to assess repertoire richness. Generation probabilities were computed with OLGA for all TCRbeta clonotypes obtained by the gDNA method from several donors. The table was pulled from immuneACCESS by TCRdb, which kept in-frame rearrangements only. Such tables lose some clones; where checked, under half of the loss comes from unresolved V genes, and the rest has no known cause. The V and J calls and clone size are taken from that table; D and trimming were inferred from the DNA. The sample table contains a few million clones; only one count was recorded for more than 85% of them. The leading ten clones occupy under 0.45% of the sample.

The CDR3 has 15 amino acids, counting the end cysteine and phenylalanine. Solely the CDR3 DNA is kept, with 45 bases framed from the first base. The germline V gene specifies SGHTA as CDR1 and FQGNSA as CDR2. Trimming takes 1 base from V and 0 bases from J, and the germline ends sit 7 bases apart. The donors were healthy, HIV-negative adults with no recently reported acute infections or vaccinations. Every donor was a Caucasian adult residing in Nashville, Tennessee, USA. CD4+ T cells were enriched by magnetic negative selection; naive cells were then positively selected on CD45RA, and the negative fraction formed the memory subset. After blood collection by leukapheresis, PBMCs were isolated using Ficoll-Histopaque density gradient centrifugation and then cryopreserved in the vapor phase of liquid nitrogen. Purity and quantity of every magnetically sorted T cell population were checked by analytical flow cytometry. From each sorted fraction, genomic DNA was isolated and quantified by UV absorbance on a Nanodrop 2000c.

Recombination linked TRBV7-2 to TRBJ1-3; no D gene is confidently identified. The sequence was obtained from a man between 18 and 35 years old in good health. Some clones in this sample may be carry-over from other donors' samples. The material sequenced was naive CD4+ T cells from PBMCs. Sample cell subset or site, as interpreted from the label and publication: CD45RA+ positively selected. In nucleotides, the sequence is TGTGCCAGCAGCTTAGAGGTAGCCTCTGGAAACACCATATATTTT. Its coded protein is CASSLEVASGNTIYF.